The entry that follows covers one TCR beta chain sequence. The protocol was immunoSEQ multiplex PCR, while the TCRdb copy is restricted to in-frame clones and leaves out a portion. The data contain approximately 250,000 clones, 88% of them singletons. The entry originates in a study of blood T cell repertoires in COVID-19. The CDR3 totals 13 residues. V was pared by 3 bases and J by 7 bases, with 9 bases between. CDR1 is LNHDA, CDR2 SQIVND, per germline (reference sequence). This study enrolled people aged roughly 18 to 90 from roughly 22 US geographic areas. The receptor's source is a woman in her 30s who had recovered from COVID-19. Material: PBMCs or T cells enriched from blood (not recorded which). This rearrangement joins TRBV19 to TRBJ2-2, with D hard to call. CDR3 nucleotides: TGTGCCAGTAGTATTGTGGTCGGCGGGGAGCTGTTTTTT. Protein: CASSIVVGGELFF.